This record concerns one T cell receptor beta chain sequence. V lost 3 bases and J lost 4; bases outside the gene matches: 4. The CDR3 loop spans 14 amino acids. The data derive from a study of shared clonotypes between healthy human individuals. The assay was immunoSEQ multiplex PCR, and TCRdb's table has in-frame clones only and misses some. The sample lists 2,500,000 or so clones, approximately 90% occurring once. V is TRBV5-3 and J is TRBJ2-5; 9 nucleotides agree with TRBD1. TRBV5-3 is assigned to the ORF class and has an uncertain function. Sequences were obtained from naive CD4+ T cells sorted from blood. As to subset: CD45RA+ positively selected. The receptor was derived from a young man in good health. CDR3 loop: CARSSGTGRETQYF. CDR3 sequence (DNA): TGTGCCAGAAGCTCCGGGACAGGGAGAGAGACCCAGTACTTC.